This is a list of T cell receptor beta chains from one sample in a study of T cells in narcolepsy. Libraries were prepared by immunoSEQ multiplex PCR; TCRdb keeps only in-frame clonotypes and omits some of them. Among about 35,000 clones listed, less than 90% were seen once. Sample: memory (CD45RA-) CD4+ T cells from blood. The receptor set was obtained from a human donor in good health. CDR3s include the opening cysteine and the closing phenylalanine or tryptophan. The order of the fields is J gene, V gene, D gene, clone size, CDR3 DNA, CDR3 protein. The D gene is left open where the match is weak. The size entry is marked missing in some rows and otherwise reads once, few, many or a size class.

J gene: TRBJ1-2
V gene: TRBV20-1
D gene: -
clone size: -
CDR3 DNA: TGCAGTGCTTGGCGCACCGGGGGCTACACCTTC
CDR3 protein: CSAWRTGGYTF

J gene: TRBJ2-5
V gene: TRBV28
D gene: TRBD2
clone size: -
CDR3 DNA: TGTGCCAGCAGTCCTAGCGGGAGGGGAGAGACCCAGTACTTC
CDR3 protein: CASSPSGRGETQYF

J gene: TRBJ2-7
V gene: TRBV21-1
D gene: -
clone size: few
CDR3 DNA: TGTGCCAGCAGCAAAGCCGGGACCCGCAAAACCGAGCAGTACTTC
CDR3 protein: CASSKAGTRKTEQYF

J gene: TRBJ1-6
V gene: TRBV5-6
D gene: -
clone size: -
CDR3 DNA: TGTGCCAGCAGCTTGGTGGCCCAGGTTAATTCACCCCTCCACTTT
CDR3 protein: CASSLVAQVNSPLHF

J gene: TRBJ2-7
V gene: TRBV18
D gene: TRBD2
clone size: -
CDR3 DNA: TGTGCCAGCTCATTACTCCGGACCGGGACTAGCGTGAGTGCCTACGAGCAGTACTTC
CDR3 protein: CASSLLRTGTSVSAYEQYF

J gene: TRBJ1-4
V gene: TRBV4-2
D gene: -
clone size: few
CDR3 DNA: TGTGCCAGCAGCCTAAGACAGGAAGGTGAAAAACTGTTTTTT
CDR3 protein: CASSLRQEGEKLFF

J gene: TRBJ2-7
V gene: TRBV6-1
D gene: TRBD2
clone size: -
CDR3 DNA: TGTGCCAGCATCCCTAATATGCTAGCGGGGGACGAGCAGTACTTC
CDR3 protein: CASIPNMLAGDEQYF

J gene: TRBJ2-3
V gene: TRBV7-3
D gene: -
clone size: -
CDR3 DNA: TGTGCCAGCAGCTTAACCCCTGCCCCCACAGATACGCAGTATTTT
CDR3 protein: CASSLTPAPTDTQYF

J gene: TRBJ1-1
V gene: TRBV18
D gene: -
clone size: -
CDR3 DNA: TGTGCCAGTACGGGGCTGAACACTGAAGCTTTCTTT
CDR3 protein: CASTGLNTEAFF

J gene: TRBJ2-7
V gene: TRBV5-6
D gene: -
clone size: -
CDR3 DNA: TGTGCCAGCAGCTCGCCACGGGTGGGGGGTTTCTACGAGCAGTACTTC
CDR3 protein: CASSSPRVGGFYEQYF

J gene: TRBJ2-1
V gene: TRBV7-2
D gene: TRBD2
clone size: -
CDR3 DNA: TGTGCCAGCAGCTTAGTTAGCGGGGGGCTGGGTTCTAACAATGAGCAGTTCTTC
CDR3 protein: CASSLVSGGLGSNNEQFF

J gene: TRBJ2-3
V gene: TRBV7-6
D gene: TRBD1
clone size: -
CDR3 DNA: TGTGCCAGCAGCCTCACGAGGGACAGGGAGGCAGATACGCAGTATTTT
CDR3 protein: CASSLTRDREADTQYF

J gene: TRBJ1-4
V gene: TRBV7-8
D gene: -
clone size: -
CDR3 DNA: TGTGCCAGCAGACCTCAGGGTAACACAGGGAATAATGAAAAACTGTTTTTT
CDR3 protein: CASRPQGNTGNNEKLFF

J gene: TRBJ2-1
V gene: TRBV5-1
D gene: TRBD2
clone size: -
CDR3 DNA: TGCGCCAGCAGTCCCCTAGCGGGACCCAGCTACAATGAGCAGTTCTTC
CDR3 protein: CASSPLAGPSYNEQFF

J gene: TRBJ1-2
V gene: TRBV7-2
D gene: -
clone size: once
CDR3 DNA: TGTGCCAGCAGCGGAGGGCCCTATGGCTACACCTTC
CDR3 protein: CASSGGPYGYTF

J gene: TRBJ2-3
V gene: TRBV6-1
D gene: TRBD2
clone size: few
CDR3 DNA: TGTGCCAGCAGTGAACTAGCGGGAGGATCAGATACGCAGTATTTT
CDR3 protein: CASSELAGGSDTQYF

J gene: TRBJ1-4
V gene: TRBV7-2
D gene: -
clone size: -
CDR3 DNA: TGTGCCAGCAGCTTAGGGGCCCGCACTAATGAAAAACTGTTTTTT
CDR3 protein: CASSLGARTNEKLFF

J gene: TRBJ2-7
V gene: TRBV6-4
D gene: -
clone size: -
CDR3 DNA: TGTGCCAGCAGCGAGAATCCGGGATGGGGCGAGCAGTACTTC
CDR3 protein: CASSENPGWGEQYF

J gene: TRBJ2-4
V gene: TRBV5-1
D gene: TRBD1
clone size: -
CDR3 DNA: TGCGCCAGCAGCTTACAGGGGTTGGAGCTGGGAAACATTCAGTACTTC
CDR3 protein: CASSLQGLELGNIQYF

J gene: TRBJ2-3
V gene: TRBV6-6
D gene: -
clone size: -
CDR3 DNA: TGTGCCAGCAGTTACTCGATCTGGGCAGATACGCAGTATTTT
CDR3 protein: CASSYSIWADTQYF

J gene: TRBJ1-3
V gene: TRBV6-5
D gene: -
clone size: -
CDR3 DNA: TGTGCCAGCAGTCCCGCGCGATGGGGGCTAAACACCATATATTTT
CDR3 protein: CASSPARWGLNTIYF

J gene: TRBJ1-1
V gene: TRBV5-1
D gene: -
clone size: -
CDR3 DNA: TGCGCCAGCAGCTACCAGACAGGGAACACTGAAGCTTTCTTT
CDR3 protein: CASSYQTGNTEAFF

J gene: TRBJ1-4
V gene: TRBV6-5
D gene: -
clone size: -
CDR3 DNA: TGTGCCAGCAGTTACAGGGGTGGGCGTGAAAAACTGTTTTTT
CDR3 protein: CASSYRGGREKLFF

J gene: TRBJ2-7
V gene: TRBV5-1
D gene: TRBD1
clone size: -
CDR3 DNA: TGCGCCAGCAGCTTGGAGGGGGCCTCCTACGAGCAGTACTTC
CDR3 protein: CASSLEGASYEQYF

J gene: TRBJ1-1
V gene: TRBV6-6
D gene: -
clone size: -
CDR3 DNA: TGTGCCAGCAGTTACCGGGAGGGCTGGGGGAACACTGAAGCTTTCTTT
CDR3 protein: CASSYREGWGNTEAFF

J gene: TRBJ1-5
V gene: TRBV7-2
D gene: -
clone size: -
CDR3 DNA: TGTGCCGGCAGCTTCCTCCCGGGACACCTTAGCAATCAGCCCCAGCATTTT
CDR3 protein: CAGSFLPGHLSNQPQHF